There are many counts of the clone carrying this T cell receptor (beta chain). This CDR3 contains 14 residues. CDR1 SGHNT and CDR2 YENEEA come from the germline V gene. Trimming stripped 4 bases from V and 2 bases from J, with 12 bases between. This sample stems from a study of blood T cell repertoires in COVID-19. Study information: PBMCs, B-cell-depleted T cells, or T cells provided the cDNA or gDNA that made up the material.

Clones were read by immunoSEQ multiplex PCR, and TCRdb kept only the in-frame ones, dropping some. Of 250,000 to 350,000 clones in the sample, about 87% are singletons; the top ten hold approximately 9%. Which cohort a participant joined came from the clinical history participants gave. This sequence originates from a woman aged 18-35 years who had recovered from COVID-19. The sequenced sample consisted of PBMCs or T cells enriched from blood (not recorded which). This sequence joins TRBV11-3 and TRBJ2-7, with D maybe TRBD2 (6 bases). This CDR3 is CASSSLGGTYEQYF. DNA of the CDR3: TGTGCCAGCAGCTCCCTCGGAGGGACCTACGAGCAGTACTTC.